Reported below is one T cell receptor (beta chain). What it binds is unknown. This sample was taken from a study of cytomegalovirus exposure and HLA in healthy donors. Germline CDR1 MDHEN, CDR2 SYDVKM. V lost 3 bases, J lost 7 bases, and 7 bases lay in between. The CDR3 has 12 residues. Findings and caveats of the study: The study listed some 160 cytomegalovirus-associated TCR beta chains. In a later analysis, several top co-occurrence clusters appeared linked to parvovirus B19, influenza, CMV and Epstein-Barr virus. The classifier, whose performance was assessed in both the original and validation cohorts, reportedly diagnosed cytomegalovirus status with high specificity and sensitivity. Rare sequences made up most TCRs, while some public TCRs were found in many donors.

The PCR had 60 Vbeta and 13 Jbeta primers. TCRdb's copy holds only in-frame clones and misses some; the assay was immunoSEQ multiplex PCR. The sample records about 140,000 clones, roughly 80% being singletons. The sample consisted of PBMCs. The V gene is TRBV28, the J gene TRBJ1-5; D call uncertain. This clonotype originated in a female donor in good health and CMV-seronegative. CDR3 protein: CASSLEEQPQHF. The CDR3 DNA is TGTGCCAGCAGTTTGGAGGAACAGCCCCAGCATTTT. The full variable domain, with the rest looked up from reference TRBV28 and TRBJ1-5, is DVKVTQSSRYLVKRTGEKVFLECVQDMDHENMFWYRQDPGLGLRLIYFSYDVKMKEKGDIPEGYSVSREKKERFSLILESASTNQTSMYLCASSLEEQPQHFGDGTRLSIL.